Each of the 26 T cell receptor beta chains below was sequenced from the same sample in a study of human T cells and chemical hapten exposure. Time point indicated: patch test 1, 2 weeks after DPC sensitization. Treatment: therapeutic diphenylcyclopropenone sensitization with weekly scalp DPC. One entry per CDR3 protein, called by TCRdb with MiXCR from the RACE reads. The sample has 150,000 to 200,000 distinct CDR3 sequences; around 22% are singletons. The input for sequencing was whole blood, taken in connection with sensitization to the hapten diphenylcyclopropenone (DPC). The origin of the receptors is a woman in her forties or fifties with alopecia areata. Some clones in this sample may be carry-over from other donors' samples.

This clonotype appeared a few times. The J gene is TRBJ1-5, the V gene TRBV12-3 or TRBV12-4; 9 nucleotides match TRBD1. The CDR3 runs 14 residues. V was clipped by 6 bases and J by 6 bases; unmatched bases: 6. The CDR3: CASRAGTGLQPQHF. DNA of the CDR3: TGTGCCAGCAGGGCCGGGACAGGGCTTCAGCCCCAGCATTTT.

CDR3 loop: CASSVIDSTGELFF. CDR3 nucleotides: TGTGCCAGCAGCGTAATTGACAGCACCGGGGAGCTGTTTTTT. This chain uses TRBV9 with TRBJ2-2; D may be TRBD1 (5 bases). The germline V gene encodes CDR1 SGDLS and CDR2 YYNGEE. Trimming removed 1 base at V and 4 bases at J, with 8 bases between. This CDR3 is built from 14 residues.

The DNA for the CDR3 is TGTGCCAGCAGCCCTGACAGCTCCATCAATCAGCCCCAGCATTTT. Residues: CASSPDSSINQPQHF. V usage is TRBV7-2 and J usage is TRBJ1-5; maybe TRBD1 (5 bases). Trimming removed 5 bases at V and 3 bases at J, with 14 bases between. Looked up from germline, CDR1 is SGHTA and CDR2 is FQGNSA. The CDR3 loop spans 15 amino acids. Filled out from reference TRBV7-2 and TRBJ1-5, the complete variable domain reads GAGVSQSPSNKVTEKGKDVELRCDPISGHTALYWYRQSLGQGLEFLIYFQGNSAPDKSGLPSDRFSAERTGGSVSTLTIQRTQQEDSAVYLCASSPDSSINQPQHFGDGTRLSIL.

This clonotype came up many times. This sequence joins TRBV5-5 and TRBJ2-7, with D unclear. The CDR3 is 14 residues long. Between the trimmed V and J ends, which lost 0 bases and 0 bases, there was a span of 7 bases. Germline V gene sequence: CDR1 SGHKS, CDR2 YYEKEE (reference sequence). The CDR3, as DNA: TGTGCCAGCAGCTTGGTGATTAGCTCCTACGAGCAGTACTTC. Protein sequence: CASSLVISSYEQYF.

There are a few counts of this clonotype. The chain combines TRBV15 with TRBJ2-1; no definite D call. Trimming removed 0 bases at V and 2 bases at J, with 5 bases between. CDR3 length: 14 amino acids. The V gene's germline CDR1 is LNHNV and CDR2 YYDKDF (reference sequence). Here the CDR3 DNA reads TGTGCCACCAGCAGAGAGGCGACCTACAATGAGCAGTTCTTC. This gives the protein CATSREATYNEQFF.

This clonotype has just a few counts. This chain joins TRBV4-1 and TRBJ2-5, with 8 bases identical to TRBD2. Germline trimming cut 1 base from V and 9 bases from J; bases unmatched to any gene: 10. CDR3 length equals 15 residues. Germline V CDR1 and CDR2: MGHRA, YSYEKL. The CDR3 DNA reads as TGCGCCAGCAGCCAAGTAGGGACCACGGGAGGGGCCCAGTACTTC. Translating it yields CASSQVGTTGGAQYF.

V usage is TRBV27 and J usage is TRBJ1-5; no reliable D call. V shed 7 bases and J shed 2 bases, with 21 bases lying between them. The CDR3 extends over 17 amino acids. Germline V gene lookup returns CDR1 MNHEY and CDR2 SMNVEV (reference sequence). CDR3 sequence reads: CASNSRTVLSGNQPQHF. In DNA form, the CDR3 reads TGTGCCAGCAATTCTCGAACCGTCTTATCGGGCAATCAGCCCCAGCATTTT.

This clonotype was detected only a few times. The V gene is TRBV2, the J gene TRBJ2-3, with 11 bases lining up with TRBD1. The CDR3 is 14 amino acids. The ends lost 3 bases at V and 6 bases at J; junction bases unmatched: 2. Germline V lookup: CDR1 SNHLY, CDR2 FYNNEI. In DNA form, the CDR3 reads TGTGCCAGCAGTGAGGACAGGGGGCTCGATACGCAGTATTTT. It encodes CASSEDRGLDTQYF.

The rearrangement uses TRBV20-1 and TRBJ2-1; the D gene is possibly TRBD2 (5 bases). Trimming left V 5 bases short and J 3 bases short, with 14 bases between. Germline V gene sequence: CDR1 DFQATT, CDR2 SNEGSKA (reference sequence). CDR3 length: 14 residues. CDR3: CSASPGRVYNEQFF. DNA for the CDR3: TGCAGTGCTTCTCCTGGGCGGGTCTACAATGAGCAGTTCTTC.

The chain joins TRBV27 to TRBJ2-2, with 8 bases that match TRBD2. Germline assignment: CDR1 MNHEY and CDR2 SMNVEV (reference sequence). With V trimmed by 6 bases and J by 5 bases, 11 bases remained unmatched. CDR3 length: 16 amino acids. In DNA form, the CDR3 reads TGTGCCAGCAGATCCCAAGGGACTAGGGTAACCGGGGAGCTGTTTTTT. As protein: CASRSQGTRVTGELFF.

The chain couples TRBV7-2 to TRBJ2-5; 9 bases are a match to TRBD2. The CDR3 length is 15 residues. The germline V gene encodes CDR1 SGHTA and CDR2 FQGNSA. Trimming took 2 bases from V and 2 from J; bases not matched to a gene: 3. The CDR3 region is CASSLSSGNQETQYF. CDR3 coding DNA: TGTGCCAGCAGCTTATCTAGCGGGAATCAAGAGACCCAGTACTTC.

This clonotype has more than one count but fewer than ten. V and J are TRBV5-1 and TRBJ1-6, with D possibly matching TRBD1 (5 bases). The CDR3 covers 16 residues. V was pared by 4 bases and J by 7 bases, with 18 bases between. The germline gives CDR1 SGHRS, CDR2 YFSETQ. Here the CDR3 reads CASSRHLRGENSPLHF. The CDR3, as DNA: TGCGCCAGCAGCCGTCACCTGCGGGGCGAAAATTCACCCCTCCACTTT.

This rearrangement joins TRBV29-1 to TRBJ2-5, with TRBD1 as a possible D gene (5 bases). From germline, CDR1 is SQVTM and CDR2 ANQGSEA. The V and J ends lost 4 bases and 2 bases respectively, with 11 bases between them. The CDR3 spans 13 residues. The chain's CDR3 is CSVASTVQETQYF. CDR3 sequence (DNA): TGCAGCGTTGCCTCGACAGTTCAAGAGACCCAGTACTTC. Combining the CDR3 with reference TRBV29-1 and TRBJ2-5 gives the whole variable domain SAVISQKPSRDICQRGTSLTIQCQVDSQVTMMFWYRQQPGQSLTLIATANQGSEATYESGFVIDKFPISRPNLTFSTLTVSNMSPEDSSIYLCSVASTVQETQYFGPGTRLLVL.

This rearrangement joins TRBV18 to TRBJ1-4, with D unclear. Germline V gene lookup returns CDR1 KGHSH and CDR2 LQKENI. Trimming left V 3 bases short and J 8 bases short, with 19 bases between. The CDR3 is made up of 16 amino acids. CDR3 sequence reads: CASSPPWRAVGEKLFF. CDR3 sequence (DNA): TGTGCCAGCTCACCCCCGTGGCGGGCCGTAGGCGAAAAACTGTTTTTT.

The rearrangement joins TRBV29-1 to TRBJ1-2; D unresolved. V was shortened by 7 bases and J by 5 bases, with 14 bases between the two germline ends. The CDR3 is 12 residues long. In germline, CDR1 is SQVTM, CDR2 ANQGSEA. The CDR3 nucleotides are TGCAGCGCCCCGTCCGGACCTTATGGCTACACCTTC. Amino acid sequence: CSAPSGPYGYTF.

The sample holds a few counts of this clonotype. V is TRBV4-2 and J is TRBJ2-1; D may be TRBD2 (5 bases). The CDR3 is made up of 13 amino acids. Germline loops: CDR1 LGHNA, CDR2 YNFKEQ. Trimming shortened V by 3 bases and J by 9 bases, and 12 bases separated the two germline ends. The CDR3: CASSQEAGVEQFF. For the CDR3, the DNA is TGTGCCAGCAGCCAGGAGGCGGGTGTTGAGCAGTTCTTC.

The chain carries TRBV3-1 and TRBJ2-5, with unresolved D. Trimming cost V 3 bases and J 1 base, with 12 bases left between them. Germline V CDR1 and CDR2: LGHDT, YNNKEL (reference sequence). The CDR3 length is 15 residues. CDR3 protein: CASSQSVDGQETQYF. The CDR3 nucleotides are TGTGCCAGCAGCCAGTCCGTTGACGGCCAAGAGACCCAGTACTTC.

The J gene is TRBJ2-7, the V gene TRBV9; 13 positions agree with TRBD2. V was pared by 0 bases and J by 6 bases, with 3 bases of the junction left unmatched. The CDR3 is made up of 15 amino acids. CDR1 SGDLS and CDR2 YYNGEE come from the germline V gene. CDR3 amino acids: CASSVGTSGRTEQYF. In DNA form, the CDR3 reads TGTGCCAGCAGCGTAGGGACTAGCGGGAGAACCGAGCAGTACTTC.

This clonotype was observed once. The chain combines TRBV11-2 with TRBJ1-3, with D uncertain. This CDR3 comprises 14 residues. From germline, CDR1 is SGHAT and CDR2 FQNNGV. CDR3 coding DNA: TGTGTCACGTCGCGGGGATATTCTGGAAACACCATATATTTT. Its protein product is CVTSRGYSGNTIYF.

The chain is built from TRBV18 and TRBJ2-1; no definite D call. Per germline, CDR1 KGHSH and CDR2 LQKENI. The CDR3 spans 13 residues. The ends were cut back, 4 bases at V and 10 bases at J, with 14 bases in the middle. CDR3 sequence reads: CASSRVGETEQFF. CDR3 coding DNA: TGTGCCAGCTCACGCGTCGGAGAAACGGAGCAGTTCTTC.

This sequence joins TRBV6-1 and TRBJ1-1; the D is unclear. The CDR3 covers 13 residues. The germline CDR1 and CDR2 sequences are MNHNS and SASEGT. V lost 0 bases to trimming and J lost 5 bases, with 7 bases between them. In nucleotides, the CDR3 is TGTGCCAGCAGTGAAGCCCGGGGAACTGAAGCTTTCTTT. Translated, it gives CASSEARGTEAFF.

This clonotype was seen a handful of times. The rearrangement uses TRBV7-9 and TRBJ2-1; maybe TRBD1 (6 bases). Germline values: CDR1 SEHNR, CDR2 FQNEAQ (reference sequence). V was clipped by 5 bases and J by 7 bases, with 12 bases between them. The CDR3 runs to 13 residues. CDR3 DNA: TGTGCCAGCAGCCGCGACAGGTTTAATGAGCAGTTCTTC. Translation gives CASSRDRFNEQFF.

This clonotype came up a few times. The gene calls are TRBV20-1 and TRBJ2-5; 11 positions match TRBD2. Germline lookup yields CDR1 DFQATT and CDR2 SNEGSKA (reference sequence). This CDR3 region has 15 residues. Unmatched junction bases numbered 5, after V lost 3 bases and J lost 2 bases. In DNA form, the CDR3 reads TGCAGTGCTAGTAAGGCTAGCGGGAGGCAAGAGACCCAGTACTTC. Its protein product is CSASKASGRQETQYF.

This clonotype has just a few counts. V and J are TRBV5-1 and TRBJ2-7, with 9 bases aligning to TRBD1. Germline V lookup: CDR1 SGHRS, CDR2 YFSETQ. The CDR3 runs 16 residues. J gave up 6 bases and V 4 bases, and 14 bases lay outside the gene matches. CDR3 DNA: TGCGCCAGCAGCCCCCGTGCCGGGACAGGGAATTTCGAGCAGTACTTC. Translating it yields CASSPRAGTGNFEQYF. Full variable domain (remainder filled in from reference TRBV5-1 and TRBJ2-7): KAGVTQTPRYLIKTRGQQVTLSCSPISGHRSVSWYQQTPGQGLQFLFEYFSETQRNKGNFPGRFSGRQFSNSRSEMNVSTLELGDSALYLCASSPRAGTGNFEQYFGPGTRLTVT.

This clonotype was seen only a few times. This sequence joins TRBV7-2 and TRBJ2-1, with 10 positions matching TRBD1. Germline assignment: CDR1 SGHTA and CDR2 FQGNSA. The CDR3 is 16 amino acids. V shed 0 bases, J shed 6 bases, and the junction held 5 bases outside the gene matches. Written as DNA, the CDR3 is TGTGCCAGCAGCTTAGCGGCGGGGACAGGGGCCAATGAGCAGTTCTTC. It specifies CASSLAAGTGANEQFF.

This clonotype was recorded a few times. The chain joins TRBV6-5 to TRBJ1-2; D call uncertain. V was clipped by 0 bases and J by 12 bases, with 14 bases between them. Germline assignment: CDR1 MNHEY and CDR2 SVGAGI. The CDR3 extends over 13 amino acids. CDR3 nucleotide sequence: TGTGCCAGCAGTTACTCGCACAGCTACCCGGACACCTTC. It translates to CASSYSHSYPDTF.